A single sample gave rise to the 15 T cell receptor beta chains below, sequenced in a study of blood T cell repertoires in COVID-19. The table came from immunoSEQ multiplex PCR; TCRdb's copy has only in-frame clones and leaves some out. The data hold approximately 170,000 clones, with around 83% observed a single time. Sequencing was carried out using peripheral blood. The receptors derive from a man in his sixties or seventies who had recovered from COVID-19.

The V and J genes are TRBV7-2 and TRBJ1-5; 7 bases match TRBD1. CDR3 length equals 15 residues. J was trimmed by 0 bases and V by 7 bases; bases with no gene match: 6. Germline V lookup: CDR1 SGHTA, CDR2 FQGNSA. CDR3 DNA: TGTGCCAGCACCCAGGGGGGATATAGCAATCAGCCCCAGCATTTT. This codes for CASTQGGYSNQPQHF.

The CDR3 coding sequence is TGTGCCAGTATGGGACTAGCGAGTTACGAGCAGTACTTC. Translation: CASMGLASYEQYF. V usage is TRBV19 and J usage is TRBJ2-7; 10 bases align to TRBD2. The CDR3 loop spans 13 amino acids. The V gene's germline CDR1 is LNHDA and CDR2 SQIVND (reference sequence). J lost 4 bases, V lost 7 bases, and 4 bases had no gene match.

V gene TRBV6-5 combines with J gene TRBJ2-5; 8 bases map to TRBD2. Germline loops: CDR1 MNHEY, CDR2 SVGAGI. V lost 4 bases to trimming and J lost 3 bases; unmatched junction nucleotides: 1. This CDR3 spans 13 amino acids. Here the CDR3 DNA reads TGTGCCAGCAGTTGGCGGGGGGAAGAGACCCAGTACTTC. It codes for CASSWRGEETQYF.

The chain employs TRBV19 and TRBJ2-2; 9 bases fit TRBD2. From germline, CDR1 is LNHDA and CDR2 SQIVND (reference sequence). The V segment lost 6 bases and the J segment 4 bases; nucleotides outside the gene matches: 15. The CDR3 contains 18 residues. The CDR3 loop is CASSARGLAGTSTGELFF. The DNA of the CDR3 is TGTGCCAGTAGCGCGAGAGGGCTAGCGGGAACGAGCACCGGGGAGCTGTTTTTT.

The chain combines TRBV4-3 with TRBJ2-2, with 7 bases aligning to TRBD2. Trimming at V came to 2 bases and at J to 1 base, leaving 7 bases not matched to a gene. This CDR3 contains 17 residues. Germline V gene data show CDR1 as LGHNA and CDR2 as YSLEER. The CDR3 spells CASSQRVASGNTGELFF. The CDR3 coding sequence is TGCGCCAGCAGCCAAAGGGTGGCTAGCGGGAACACCGGGGAGCTGTTTTTT.

V is TRBV2 and J is TRBJ1-4, with 7 positions matching TRBD1. Looked up from germline, CDR1 is SNHLY and CDR2 is FYNNEI. This CDR3 is 14 amino acids long. V gave up 7 bases and J gave up 6 bases; unmatched junction bases: 8. For the CDR3, the DNA is TGTGCCAGCAAGGGGTGGGACAGCGATGAAAAACTGTTTTTT. The encoded protein is CASKGWDSDEKLFF.

CDR3: CASSETVLFGYTF. CDR3 coding DNA: TGTGCCAGCAGTGAGACAGTACTATTTGGCTACACCTTC. The chain carries TRBV25-1 and TRBJ1-2; TRBD1 might be the D (5 bases). Germline CDR1 and CDR2: MGHDK and SYGVNS. The length of the CDR3 is 13 residues. V lost 3 bases and J 7 bases, leaving 12 bases between the germline ends.

The genes are TRBV7-6 and TRBJ2-5; 7 bases fit TRBD2. Trimming took 2 bases from V and 5 from J; bases not matched to a gene: 8. The CDR3 contains 15 residues. CDR1 is SGHVS, CDR2 FNYEAQ, per germline. CDR3 sequence reads: CASSLNAGAGETQYF. In DNA, the CDR3 is TGTGCCAGCAGCTTAAATGCGGGAGCCGGGGAGACCCAGTACTTC.

The chain uses TRBV9 and TRBJ2-1; 7 bases are a match to TRBD2. V lost 4 bases to trimming and J lost 1 base; unmatched junction nucleotides: 8. The germline V gene has CDR1 SGDLS and CDR2 YYNGEE. The CDR3 totals 16 residues. The CDR3 DNA reads TGTGCCAGCAGCCCCCCACCGGGACTATCCTACAATGAGCAGTTCTTC. It is translated as CASSPPPGLSYNEQFF. Full variable domain (missing parts from reference TRBV9 and TRBJ2-1): DSGVTQTPKHLITATGQRVTLRCSPRSGDLSVYWYQQSLDQGLQFLIQYYNGEERAKGNILERFSAQQFPDLHSELNLSSLELGDSALYFCASSPPPGLSYNEQFFGPGTRLTVL.

This chain uses TRBV6-5 with TRBJ2-1; 13 bases fit TRBD2. Germline assignment: CDR1 MNHEY and CDR2 SVGAGI. The junction had 4 bases not matched to a gene; V was cut back by 5 bases and J by 9 bases. The CDR3 has 14 residues. CDR3 coding DNA: TGTGCCAGCAGTCGAGGACTAGCGGGAGTTGAGCAGTTCTTC. It yields the protein CASSRGLAGVEQFF.

This clone was counted between two and nine times. The chain combines TRBV5-1 with TRBJ1-1; a weak D match, TRBD1 (6 bases). Germline CDR1 is SGHRS and CDR2 is YFSETQ. The CDR3 loop spans 15 amino acids. Trimming took off 5 bases at V and 2 bases at J, with 16 bases between the two ends. The CDR3 loop is CASSRDGGENTEAFF. The CDR3 coding sequence is TGCGCCAGCAGTAGGGATGGGGGCGAAAACACTGAAGCTTTCTTT.

V and J are TRBV5-5 and TRBJ2-1; no clear D gene. The CDR3 spans 12 residues. V lost 0 bases, J lost 10 bases, and 8 bases lay in between. Germline V CDR1 and CDR2: SGHKS, YYEKEE (reference sequence). CDR3 residues: CASSLVSGEQFF. In nucleotides, the CDR3 is TGTGCCAGCAGCTTGGTTTCCGGGGAGCAGTTCTTC. Full variable domain (remainder filled in from reference TRBV5-5 and TRBJ2-1): DAGVTQSPTHLIKTRGQQVTLRCSPISGHKSVSWYQQVLGQGPQFIFQYYEKEERGRGNFPDRFSARQFPNYSSELNVNALLLGDSALYLCASSLVSGEQFFGPGTRLTVL.

This clone was counted only a few times. The gene calls are TRBV6-2 or TRBV6-3 and TRBJ2-1; 7 positions match TRBD2. V lost 5 bases, J lost 0 bases, and 10 bases stayed unmatched. The CDR3 is 17 residues long. Germline V gene lookup returns CDR1 MNHEY and CDR2 SVGEGT. The CDR3 coding sequence is TGTGCCAGCAGTCCCATTGTCGGCGGGAGCTCCTACAATGAGCAGTTCTTC. Translating it yields CASSPIVGGSSYNEQFF.

The chain recombines TRBV19 with TRBJ2-2; TRBD2 might be the D (6 bases). There are 16 residues in the CDR3. Trimming removed 6 bases at V and 2 bases at J, with 16 bases between. CDR1 is LNHDA, CDR2 SQIVND, per germline (reference sequence). CDR3 nucleotide sequence: TGTGCCAGTAGGGAGGGGTCTCTTCTTAACACCGGGGAGCTGTTTTTT. It specifies CASREGSLLNTGELFF.

This chain connects TRBV3-1 (or the pseudogene TRBV3-2) to TRBJ1-6; 8 bases are shared with TRBD1. The CDR3 runs to 14 residues. V lost 4 bases, J lost 8 bases, and 4 bases stayed unmatched. Looked up from germline, CDR1 is LGHDT and CDR2 is YNNKEL (reference sequence). CDR3 sequence reads: CASSPQDRDSPLHF. The CDR3 DNA is TGTGCCAGCAGCCCGCAGGACAGGGATTCACCCCTCCACTTT.